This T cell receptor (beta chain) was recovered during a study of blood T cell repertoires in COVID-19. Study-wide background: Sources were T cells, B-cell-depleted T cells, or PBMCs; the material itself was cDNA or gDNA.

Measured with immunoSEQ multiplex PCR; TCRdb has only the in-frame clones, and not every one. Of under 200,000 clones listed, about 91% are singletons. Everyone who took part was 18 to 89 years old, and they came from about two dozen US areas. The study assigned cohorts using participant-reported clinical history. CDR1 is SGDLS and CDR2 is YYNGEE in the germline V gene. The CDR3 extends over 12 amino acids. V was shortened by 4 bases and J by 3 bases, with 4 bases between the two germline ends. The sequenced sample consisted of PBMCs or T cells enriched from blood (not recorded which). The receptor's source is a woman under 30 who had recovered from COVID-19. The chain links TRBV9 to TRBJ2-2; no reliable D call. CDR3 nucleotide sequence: TGTGCCAGCAGCCGTGACACCGGGGAGCTGTTTTTT. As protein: CASSRDTGELFF.